This T cell receptor (beta chain) was observed in a study of shared clonotypes between healthy human individuals. Broader study findings: What naive subsets generally showed was a larger estimated richness than memory subsets showed.

Authors' methods: Junction-only sequences produced by ImmunoSEQ had no quality scores, so filtering differed. Data came from immunoSEQ multiplex PCR; TCRdb stores just in-frame clones and leaves some out. V, J and clone size are those of that table, while D and trimming were read from the DNA. The table lists hundreds of thousands of clones, approximately 95% of them singletons. Naive-designated CD8 cells lacked CD45RO, were positively enriched for CCR7, and omitted terminally differentiated effector memory CD45RA+ cells. Note on this clone: No antigen is known for it.

Input material: naive CD8+ T cells sorted from blood. The sequence was obtained from a woman under 40 in good health.

The CDR3 sequence is CAWMGLREGFNEQFF. DNA of the CDR3: TGTGCCTGGATGGGTCTGCGGGAGGGCTTCAATGAGCAGTTCTTC. The genes are TRBV30 and TRBJ2-1, with TRBD2 matching 9 bases. The J segment lost 6 bases and the V segment lost 4 bases, leaving 10 bases of the junction unmatched. Germline V CDR1 and CDR2: GTSNPN, SVGIG (reference sequence). The CDR3 sequence is 15 residues long.